A selection of T cell receptor beta chains follows, all from one sample in a study of blood T cell repertoires in COVID-19. Using immunoSEQ multiplex PCR, the repertoire was profiled, and TCRdb retains in-frame clones only, with some absent. Here the sample spans 95,000 to 100,000 clones, approximately 90% being singletons. Sample: peripheral blood. All receptors derive from a man aged 45-65 years with acute or convalescent COVID-19. Each CDR3 is given with its conserved first and last residue. The D gene is left open where the match is weak.

D gene | J gene | V gene | CDR3 protein
TRBD1 | TRBJ2-7 | TRBV11-1 | CASSLVGTAYEQYF
. | TRBJ1-3 | TRBV6-5 | CASSKNGLPGNTIYF
TRBD1 | TRBJ2-1 | TRBV28 | CAIQSGTASYNEQFF
. | TRBJ1-3 | TRBV5-4 | CASSSMGRSGNTIYF
. | TRBJ2-1 | TRBV5-1 | CASREGKYEQFF
. | TRBJ1-6 | TRBV5-1 | CASSPRGGGGNSPLHF
. | TRBJ1-5 | TRBV6-1 | CASSELWSANQPQHF
. | TRBJ2-3 | TRBV6-5 | CASMVWAPTQYF
TRBD2 | TRBJ2-3 | TRBV5-4 | CASSSAGGQADTQYF
. | TRBJ1-1 | TRBV5-4 | CASSLEAGPYGMNTEAFF
TRBD2 | TRBJ2-5 | TRBV6-5 | CASSLAGGPRETQYF
. | TRBJ1-3 | TRBV19 | CASKDRGNTIYF
. | TRBJ2-3 | TRBV29-1 | CSGRKAGLDTQYF
. | TRBJ1-3 | TRBV6-5 | CASSYSFGSSGNTIYF
TRBD2 | TRBJ2-1 | TRBV27 | CASSLSSGGYEQFF
TRBD2 | TRBJ2-2 | TRBV29-1 | CSAPGGLVGELFF
. | TRBJ1-5 | TRBV24-1 | CATSDSGQGGQPQHF
TRBD1 | TRBJ1-2 | TRBV7-9 | CASSVRGYLGGYTF
TRBD2 | TRBJ2-7 | TRBV6-4 | CASSPGASGTYEQYF
TRBD1 | TRBJ1-2 | TRBV19 | CASTPGQGGHYGYTF
. | TRBJ1-1 | TRBV28 | CASSFRGSEAFF
. | TRBJ1-2 | TRBV19 | CASSNGNYGYTF
. | TRBJ1-1 | TRBV7-2 | CASSSQSRNTEAFF
TRBD1 | TRBJ1-6 | TRBV13 | CASSLGGQGMNSPLHF
TRBD1 | TRBJ1-2 | TRBV19 | CASSRDRGGYGYTF
. | TRBJ1-1 | TRBV19 | CASIKTEAFF
. | TRBJ2-7 | TRBV12-3/TRBV12-4 | CASSTQGGEQYF
. | TRBJ1-1 | TRBV6-5 | CASSSSSTGIWTEAFF
TRBD2 | TRBJ2-7 | TRBV6-5 | CASRAGTSGTYEQYF
. | TRBJ1-1 | TRBV30 | CAWSVAGGITEAFF